The rows below give T cell receptor beta chains drawn from one sample of a study of blood T cell repertoires in COVID-19. TCRdb's table, derived via immunoSEQ multiplex PCR, lists solely in-frame clones and lacks some. This table has roughly 89,000 clones, 80% to 90% appearing once. Sequenced input: peripheral blood. Receptors were obtained from a woman older than 75 with acute or convalescent COVID-19. The CDR3 runs from the conserved cysteine through the conserved F or W. The listing skips clone size in some rows; elsewhere it reads once, few, many or a size class.

v_gene: TRBV28; abundance: NA; CDR3aa: CATILSGGGTGELFF
v_gene: TRBV11-3; abundance: NA; CDR3aa: CASSLAASFVSYEQYF
v_gene: TRBV14; abundance: NA; CDR3aa: CASSPNLQGRGDTQYF
v_gene: TRBV13; abundance: NA; CDR3aa: CASSFPGLADTGELFF
v_gene: TRBV9; abundance: NA; CDR3aa: CASTPGLAGGYTDTQYF
v_gene: TRBV6-4; abundance: NA; CDR3aa: CASSDGTYGYTF
v_gene: TRBV3-1/TRBV3-2; abundance: NA; CDR3aa: CASTSGLTDDEQFF
v_gene: TRBV7-2; abundance: once; CDR3aa: CASSSSGGSYNEQFF
v_gene: TRBV24-1; abundance: NA; CDR3aa: CATSDLGQGVREQFF
v_gene: TRBV4-3; abundance: NA; CDR3aa: CASSQGGSGGQGDTQYF
v_gene: TRBV7-9; abundance: NA; CDR3aa: CASSADKAFPAFF
v_gene: TRBV25-1; abundance: NA; CDR3aa: CASSDQTSGGVTDTQYF
v_gene: TRBV14; abundance: once; CDR3aa: CASSQLGAGDTQYF